These T cell receptor beta chains were read from a single sample in a study of tumor and adjacent non-tumor tissue in lung cancer. TCRdb analysed the multiplex PCR reads with MiXCR anew, one entry per CDR3 protein. This sample has about 110,000 distinct CDR3 sequences; 75% occur once, and the top ten carry 37%. The sequenced sample was lung tumor tissue. These receptors were collected from a woman aged 60-70 years with non-small cell lung cancer. The CDR3 runs from the conserved cysteine through the conserved F or W. D genes are given only for firm matches. Clone size is shown for a subset of rows, as once, few, many or a class of expanded clone.

D gene: NA; J gene: TRBJ1-1; V gene: TRBV12-3/TRBV12-4; clone size: NA; CDR3 protein: CAISLVSGTGAFF; CDR3 DNA: TGTGCCATCAGTTTAGTCAGCGGCACTGGAGCTTTCTTT
D gene: NA; J gene: TRBJ1-3; V gene: TRBV28; clone size: NA; CDR3 protein: CASSLRPLSGNTIYF; CDR3 DNA: TGTGCCAGCAGTTTGAGGCCCCTCTCTGGAAACACCATATATTTT
D gene: NA; J gene: TRBJ2-2; V gene: TRBV20-1; clone size: NA; CDR3 protein: CSGRHGGAGELFF; CDR3 DNA: TGCAGTGGAAGACATGGGGGTGCCGGGGAGCTGTTTTTT
D gene: NA; J gene: TRBJ2-7; V gene: TRBV28; clone size: few; CDR3 protein: CATGGPSGPYEQYF; CDR3 DNA: TGTGCCACAGGGGGGCCTAGCGGCCCCTACGAGCAGTACTTC
D gene: TRBD1; J gene: TRBJ1-6; V gene: TRBV13; clone size: NA; CDR3 protein: CASSYSPATGAKSLLHF; CDR3 DNA: TGTGCCAGCAGCTATAGTCCCGCGACAGGGGCCAAGTCACTCCTCCATTTT
D gene: NA; J gene: TRBJ1-1; V gene: TRBV20-1; clone size: NA; CDR3 protein: CSGQHKIEAFF; CDR3 DNA: TGCAGTGGTCAGCACAAGATTGAAGCTTTCTTT
D gene: NA; J gene: TRBJ1-5; V gene: TRBV11-2; clone size: medium-sized; CDR3 protein: CASSSEGFQPQHF; CDR3 DNA: TGTGCCAGCAGCTCCGAGGGTTTTCAGCCCCAGCATTTT
D gene: TRBD2; J gene: TRBJ2-6; V gene: TRBV4-3; clone size: NA; CDR3 protein: CVSSQASTSGRTGANIPTF; CDR3 DNA: TGCGTCAGCAGCCAAGCCTCGACTAGCGGGAGGACTGGGGCCAACATCCCGACTTTC
D gene: NA; J gene: TRBJ2-7; V gene: TRBV28; clone size: NA; CDR3 protein: CASRAGQSYVQYF; CDR3 DNA: TGTGCCAGCAGAGCAGGACAGAGCTACGTGCAGTACTTC
D gene: NA; J gene: TRBJ2-6; V gene: TRBV6-1; clone size: once; CDR3 protein: CASSRTQSSGANVLTF; CDR3 DNA: TGTGCCAGCAGTCGGACACAGAGCTCTGGAGCCAACGTCCTGACTTTC
D gene: NA; J gene: TRBJ1-2; V gene: TRBV12-3/TRBV12-4; clone size: NA; CDR3 protein: CTSRTGTYSGYNF; CDR3 DNA: TGTACCAGCAGAACCGGGACATACTCTGGCTACAACTTC
D gene: TRBD2; J gene: TRBJ2-2; V gene: TRBV11-1; clone size: NA; CDR3 protein: CASSSRLAGESTKELFF; CDR3 DNA: TGTGCCAGCAGCTCGCGACTAGCGGGAGAATCCACCAAGGAGCTGTTTTTT
D gene: NA; J gene: TRBJ2-2; V gene: TRBV20-1; clone size: NA; CDR3 protein: CSVSSSSSTGELFF; CDR3 DNA: TGCAGTGTTTCCAGTTCTAGTAGCACCGGGGAGCTGTTTTTT
D gene: NA; J gene: TRBJ1-2; V gene: TRBV29-1; clone size: NA; CDR3 protein: CSIENRSENLGYTF; CDR3 DNA: TGCAGCATTGAAAATCGATCAGAAAACCTTGGCTACACCTTC
D gene: NA; J gene: TRBJ2-2; V gene: TRBV11-3; clone size: NA; CDR3 protein: CASSLVSGGGVELFF; CDR3 DNA: TGTGCCAGCAGCTTAGTATCCGGAGGCGGCGTGGAGCTGTTTTTT
D gene: NA; J gene: TRBJ1-2; V gene: TRBV11-2; clone size: NA; CDR3 protein: CASSLGVGFNYDYTF; CDR3 DNA: TGTGCCAGCAGCTTAGGAGTAGGGTTTAACTATGACTACACCTTC
D gene: TRBD2; J gene: TRBJ2-2; V gene: TRBV11-1; clone size: NA; CDR3 protein: CVSSPRLAGESTRELFF; CDR3 DNA: TGTGTTAGCAGCCCGCGACTAGCGGGAGAATCCACCAGAGAGCTGTTTTTT
D gene: NA; J gene: TRBJ2-1; V gene: TRBV6-2/TRBV6-3; clone size: many; CDR3 protein: CASSYEDSYNEQFF; CDR3 DNA: TGTGCCAGCAGTTACGAGGACAGTTACAATGAGCAGTTCTTC
D gene: TRBD1; J gene: TRBJ2-5; V gene: TRBV7-8; clone size: many; CDR3 protein: CASSYPTGWQETQYF; CDR3 DNA: TGTGCCAGCAGCTATCCGACAGGGTGGCAAGAGACCCAGTACTTC
D gene: TRBD2; J gene: TRBJ2-1; V gene: TRBV11-3; clone size: NA; CDR3 protein: CVSDHLAGGANEQFF; CDR3 DNA: TGTGTCAGCGACCACTTAGCGGGGGGGGCAAATGAGCAGTTCTTC
D gene: NA; J gene: TRBJ2-3; V gene: TRBV29-1; clone size: NA; CDR3 protein: CSVTALADMKYF; CDR3 DNA: TGCAGCGTTACAGCGTTGGCAGATATGAAGTATTTT
D gene: NA; J gene: TRBJ2-2; V gene: TRBV11-1; clone size: NA; CDR3 protein: CVSCAWTGVNTGELFF; CDR3 DNA: TGTGTCAGCTGCGCCTGGACGGGGGTGAACACCGGGGAGCTGTTTTTT
D gene: NA; J gene: TRBJ2-1; V gene: TRBV20-1; clone size: NA; CDR3 protein: CSARSVQSSYNEQFF; CDR3 DNA: TGCAGTGCTAGAAGCGTACAGAGCTCCTACAATGAGCAGTTCTTC
D gene: NA; J gene: TRBJ1-2; V gene: TRBV4-2; clone size: NA; CDR3 protein: CVSSQVPGGNYGYTF; CDR3 DNA: TGTGTCAGTAGCCAAGTCCCCGGGGGGAACTATGGCTACACCTTC
D gene: NA; J gene: TRBJ2-6; V gene: TRBV6-1; clone size: NA; CDR3 protein: CAISWTQSSGANILTF; CDR3 DNA: TGTGCCATCAGTTGGACACAGAGCTCTGGGGCCAACATCCTGACTTTC
D gene: NA; J gene: TRBJ2-7; V gene: TRBV29-1; clone size: NA; CDR3 protein: CSVATDVGNEPYF; CDR3 DNA: TGCAGCGTTGCGACCGACGTCGGGAACGAGCCGTACTTC
D gene: TRBD1; J gene: TRBJ2-2; V gene: TRBV20-1; clone size: NA; CDR3 protein: CSARGTGYTEELFF; CDR3 DNA: TGCAGTGCTAGAGGGACAGGATACACCGAGGAGCTGTTTTTT
D gene: NA; J gene: TRBJ1-1; V gene: TRBV11-3; clone size: NA; CDR3 protein: CASSLGSRRGTEAFF; CDR3 DNA: TGTGCCAGCAGCTTAGGTTCGAGGAGAGGTACTGAAGCTTTCTTT
D gene: NA; J gene: TRBJ1-1; V gene: TRBV11-1; clone size: NA; CDR3 protein: CATKQRFVGSEAFF; CDR3 DNA: TGTGCCACGAAGCAGAGGTTCGTGGGCTCTGAAGCTTTCTTT
D gene: TRBD2; J gene: TRBJ2-1; V gene: TRBV11-3; clone size: NA; CDR3 protein: CASDHLAGGANEQSF; CDR3 DNA: TGTGCTAGCGACCACTTAGCGGGGGGGGCCAATGAGCAGTCCTTC
D gene: NA; J gene: TRBJ1-1; V gene: TRBV6-5; clone size: NA; CDR3 protein: CASSFESNTEAIF; CDR3 DNA: TGTGCCAGCAGCTTTGAGTCCAATACTGAAGCTATCTTT
D gene: NA; J gene: TRBJ2-3; V gene: TRBV20-1; clone size: NA; CDR3 protein: CSTQTGRTDTQYF; CDR3 DNA: TGCAGTACCCAAACGGGACGGACAGATACTCAGTATTTT
D gene: NA; J gene: TRBJ1-6; V gene: TRBV11-2; clone size: NA; CDR3 protein: CTSILEASNSPLQF; CDR3 DNA: TGTACCAGCATCTTAGAAGCAAGTAATTCACCCCTCCAGTTT
D gene: NA; J gene: TRBJ2-5; V gene: TRBV14; clone size: NA; CDR3 protein: CASSPSGFGGETQYF; CDR3 DNA: TGTGCCAGCAGCCCGTCGGGGTTCGGTGGGGAGACCCAGTACTTC
D gene: NA; J gene: TRBJ1-1; V gene: TRBV6-5; clone size: NA; CDR3 protein: CASSPPPSKTEAFF; CDR3 DNA: TGTGCCAGCAGCCCTCCCCCTAGTAAGACTGAAGCTTTCTTT
D gene: NA; J gene: TRBJ2-1; V gene: TRBV11-3; clone size: NA; CDR3 protein: CASSLEMIIGSHNEQFF; CDR3 DNA: TGTGCCAGCAGCTTAGAGATGATTATCGGGAGCCACAATGAACAGTTCTTC
D gene: NA; J gene: TRBJ1-6; V gene: TRBV28; clone size: NA; CDR3 protein: CASSLNSVNSPLHF; CDR3 DNA: TGTGCCAGCAGTTTAAACAGCGTCAATTCACCCCTCCACTTT
D gene: NA; J gene: TRBJ2-7; V gene: TRBV11-2; clone size: NA; CDR3 protein: CVSSLGEREPQYF; CDR3 DNA: TGTGTCAGCAGCTTAGGGGAGAGAGAGCCTCAGTACTTC
D gene: TRBD2; J gene: TRBJ2-7; V gene: TRBV6-5; clone size: NA; CDR3 protein: CVSIYVVAGPYEQYF; CDR3 DNA: TGTGTCAGCATTTACGTGGTAGCGGGACCCTACGAGCAGTACTTC
D gene: NA; J gene: TRBJ2-7; V gene: TRBV6-6; clone size: NA; CDR3 protein: CASSDKMSCVQYF; CDR3 DNA: TGTGCCAGCAGTGATAAGATGAGCTGCGTGCAGTACTTC
D gene: NA; J gene: TRBJ1-4; V gene: TRBV11-2; clone size: NA; CDR3 protein: CASSQRTGPYEKPFF; CDR3 DNA: TGTGCCAGCAGCCAACGGACGGGCCCATACGAAAAACCGTTTTTT
D gene: NA; J gene: TRBJ2-1; V gene: TRBV4-2; clone size: NA; CDR3 protein: CVSSLSDNEEFF; CDR3 DNA: TGTGTCAGCAGCCTTTCCGACAATGAGGAGTTCTTC
D gene: TRBD2; J gene: TRBJ2-7; V gene: TRBV11-2; clone size: NA; CDR3 protein: CASRYGSSGNYVQYF; CDR3 DNA: TGTGCCAGCAGATACGGGAGTAGCGGGAACTACGTGCAGTACTTC
D gene: NA; J gene: TRBJ1-2; V gene: TRBV7-9; clone size: NA; CDR3 protein: CASSLGAGLYF; CDR3 DNA: TGTGCCAGCAGCTTGGGCGCCGGACTTTATTTC
D gene: NA; J gene: TRBJ1-6; V gene: TRBV20-1; clone size: many; CDR3 protein: CSARGFTTGTQYNSPLHF; CDR3 DNA: TGCAGTGCTAGAGGCTTTACCACCGGGACACAATATAATTCACCCCTCCACTTT
D gene: TRBD1; J gene: TRBJ2-2; V gene: TRBV11-3; clone size: NA; CDR3 protein: CASSPWTGVTGELLF; CDR3 DNA: TGTGCCAGCAGCCCCTGGACAGGGGTCACTGGGGAGCTGTTATTT